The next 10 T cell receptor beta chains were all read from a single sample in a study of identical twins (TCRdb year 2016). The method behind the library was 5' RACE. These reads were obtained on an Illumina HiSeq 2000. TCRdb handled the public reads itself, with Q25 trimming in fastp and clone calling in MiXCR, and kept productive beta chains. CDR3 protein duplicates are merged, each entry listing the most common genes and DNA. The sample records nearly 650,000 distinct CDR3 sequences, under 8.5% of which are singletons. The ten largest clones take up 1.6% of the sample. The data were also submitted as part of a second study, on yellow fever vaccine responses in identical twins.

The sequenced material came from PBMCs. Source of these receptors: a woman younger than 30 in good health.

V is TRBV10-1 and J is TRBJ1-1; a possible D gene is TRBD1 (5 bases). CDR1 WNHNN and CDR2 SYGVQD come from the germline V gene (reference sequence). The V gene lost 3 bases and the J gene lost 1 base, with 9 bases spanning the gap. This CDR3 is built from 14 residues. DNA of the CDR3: TGCGCCAGCAGTGATCCCGGGGGGAACACTGAAGCTTTCTTT. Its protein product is CASSDPGGNTEAFF.

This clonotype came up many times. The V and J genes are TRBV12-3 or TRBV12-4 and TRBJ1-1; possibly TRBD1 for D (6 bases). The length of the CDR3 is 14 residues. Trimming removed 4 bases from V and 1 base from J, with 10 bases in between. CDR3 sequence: CASSSGTWNTEAFF. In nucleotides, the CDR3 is TGTGCCAGCAGTTCCGGGACATGGAACACTGAAGCTTTCTTT.

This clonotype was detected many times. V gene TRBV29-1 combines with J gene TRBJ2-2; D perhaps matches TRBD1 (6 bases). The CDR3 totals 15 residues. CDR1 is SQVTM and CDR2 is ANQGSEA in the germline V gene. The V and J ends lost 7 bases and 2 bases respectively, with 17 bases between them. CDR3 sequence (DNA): TGCAGCGCCAAAGGGGGACCGACTAACACCGGGGAGCTGTTTTTT. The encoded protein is CSAKGGPTNTGELFF.

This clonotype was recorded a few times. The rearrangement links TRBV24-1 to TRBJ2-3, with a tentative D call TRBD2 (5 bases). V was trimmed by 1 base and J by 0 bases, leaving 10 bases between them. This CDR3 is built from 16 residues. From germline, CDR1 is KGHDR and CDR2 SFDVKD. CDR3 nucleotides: TGTGCCACCAGTGATTTTCACGGGGATAGCACAGATACGCAGTATTTT. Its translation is CATSDFHGDSTDTQYF.

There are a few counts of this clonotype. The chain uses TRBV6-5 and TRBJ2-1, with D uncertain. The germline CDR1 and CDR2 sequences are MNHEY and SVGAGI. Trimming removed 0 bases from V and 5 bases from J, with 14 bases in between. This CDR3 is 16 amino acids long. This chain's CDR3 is CASSYSAASGNNEQFF. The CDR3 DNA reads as TGTGCCAGCAGTTACTCAGCAGCGTCGGGTAACAATGAGCAGTTCTTC.

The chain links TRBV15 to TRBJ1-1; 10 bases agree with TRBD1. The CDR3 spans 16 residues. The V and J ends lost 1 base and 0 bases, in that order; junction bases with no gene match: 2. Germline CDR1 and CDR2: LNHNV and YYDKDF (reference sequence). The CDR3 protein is CATSRGDRGLNTEAFF. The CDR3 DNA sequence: TGTGCCACCAGCAGAGGGGACAGGGGATTGAACACTGAAGCTTTCTTT.

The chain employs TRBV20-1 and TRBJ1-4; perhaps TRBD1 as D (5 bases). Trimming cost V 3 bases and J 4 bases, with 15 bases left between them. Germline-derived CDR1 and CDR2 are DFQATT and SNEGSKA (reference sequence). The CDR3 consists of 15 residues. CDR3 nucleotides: TGCAGTGCTAGTAGTTCGGGACGGATTAATGAAAAACTGTTTTTT. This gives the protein CSASSSGRINEKLFF.

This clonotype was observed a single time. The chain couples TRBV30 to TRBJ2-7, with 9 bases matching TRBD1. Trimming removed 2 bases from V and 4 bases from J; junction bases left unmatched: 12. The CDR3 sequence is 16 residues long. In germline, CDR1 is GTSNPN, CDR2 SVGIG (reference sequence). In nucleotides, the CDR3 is TGTGCCTGGAGTCCTAAGGGACAGGGAACCCTATACGAGCAGTACGTC. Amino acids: CAWSPKGQGTLYEQYV.

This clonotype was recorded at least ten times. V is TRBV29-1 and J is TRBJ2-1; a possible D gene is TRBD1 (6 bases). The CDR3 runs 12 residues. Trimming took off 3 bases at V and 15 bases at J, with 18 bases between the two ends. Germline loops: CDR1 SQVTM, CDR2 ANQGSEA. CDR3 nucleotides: TGCAGCGTTGATTACAGGGTCACCGAACTGTTCTTC. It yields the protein CSVDYRVTELFF.

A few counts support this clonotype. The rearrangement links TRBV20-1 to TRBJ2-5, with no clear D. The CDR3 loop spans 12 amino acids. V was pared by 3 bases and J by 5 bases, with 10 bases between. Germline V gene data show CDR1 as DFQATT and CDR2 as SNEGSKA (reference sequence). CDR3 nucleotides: TGCAGTGCTAGTTCTCCATCGGAGACCCAGTACTTC. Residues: CSASSPSETQYF.